A single sample is the source of the 6 T cell receptor beta chains below, sequenced in a study of cytomegalovirus exposure and HLA in healthy donors. Researchers ran the PCR with 60 Vbeta and 13 Jbeta primers. Profiled with immunoSEQ multiplex PCR; TCRdb holds only in-frame clones, not every one. The sample records roughly 80,000 clones, around 60% being singletons. Specimen: PBMCs. Receptors originate from a male donor in good health and CMV-seropositive.

This chain links TRBV27 with TRBJ1-1, with 9 bases matching TRBD1. With 0 bases clipped from V and 5 bases from J, the junction kept 4 bases outside the gene matches. Germline V CDR1 and CDR2: MNHEY, SMNVEV (reference sequence). The CDR3 loop spans 15 amino acids. The CDR3 loop is CASSLSTGGGTEAFF. The CDR3 DNA sequence: TGTGCCAGCAGTTTATCGACAGGGGGAGGGACTGAAGCTTTCTTT.

The chain joins TRBV27 to TRBJ2-5, with 8 bases lining up with TRBD2. Looked up from germline, CDR1 is MNHEY and CDR2 is SMNVEV (reference sequence). The ends lost 5 bases at V and 5 bases at J; junction bases unmatched: 7. The CDR3 totals 14 residues. The CDR3 sequence is CASSPGLGGETQYF. CDR3 nucleotide sequence: TGTGCCAGCAGTCCGGGACTAGGCGGGGAGACCCAGTACTTC.

This clone was seen more than once but under ten times. The rearrangement uses TRBV6-6 and TRBJ2-2; perhaps TRBD2 as D (5 bases). V was trimmed by 0 bases and J by 6 bases, leaving 14 bases between them. Germline V gives CDR1 MNHNY, CDR2 SVGAGI (reference sequence). The CDR3 consists of 16 residues. CDR3 sequence (DNA): TGTGCCAGCAGTTACTCGAGGGTAGGAACCCCCGGGGAGCTGTTTTTT. This encodes CASSYSRVGTPGELFF.

The chain recombines TRBV19 with TRBJ2-7; the match to TRBD1 covers 9 bases. Trimming took 3 bases from V and 3 from J; bases not matched to a gene: 3. The CDR3 totals 14 residues. Germline CDR1 reads LNHDA; CDR2 reads SQIVND (reference sequence). CDR3 nucleotides: TGTGCCAGTAGTATCTCGGGACAGGGCTACGAGCAGTACTTC. This gives the protein CASSISGQGYEQYF. Filled out from reference TRBV19 and TRBJ2-7, the complete variable domain reads DGGITQSPKYLFRKEGQNVTLSCEQNLNHDAMYWYRQDPGQGLRLIYYSQIVNDFQKGDIAEGYSVSREKKESFPLTVTSAQKNPTAFYLCASSISGQGYEQYFGPGTRLTVT.

This rearrangement joins TRBV4-2 to TRBJ2-7, with a possible D match to TRBD2 (6 bases). Germline CDR1 LGHNA, CDR2 YNFKEQ. Trimming took off 0 bases at V and 3 bases at J, with 12 bases between the two ends. The CDR3 length is 15 residues. The CDR3 DNA is TGTGCCAGCAGCCAAGATTCGAGTAGCGGCTACGAGCAGTACTTC. It specifies CASSQDSSSGYEQYF.

The chain couples TRBV14 to TRBJ2-5; 8 bases fit TRBD1. Per germline, CDR1 SGHDN and CDR2 FVKESK. This CDR3 contains 18 residues. V shed 2 bases, J shed 4 bases, and the junction held 15 bases outside the gene matches. Here the CDR3 DNA reads TGTGCCAGCAGCCAACGGCCCCAGGGGGCGGCCTGGGGAGAGACCCAGTACTTC. Its translation: CASSQRPQGAAWGETQYF.